The present T cell receptor (beta chain) was sequenced within a study of blood T cell repertoires in COVID-19. Study summary: Samples of COVID-19 (acute and convalescent) were obtained from the United States, Italy and Spain.

Original data processing: Amplifying reference gene primers gave estimates of nucleated cell counts. Only in-frame clones appear in the TCRdb table, and some are missing; sequencing was by immunoSEQ multiplex PCR. V and J calls and clone size follow that table, whereas D and trimming were derived from the DNA. The table shows about 150,000 clones, with about 85% occurring only once. This CDR3 region has 14 residues. Trimming stripped 1 base from V and 7 bases from J, with 13 bases between. Germline V CDR1 and CDR2: LNHDA, SQIVND (reference sequence). The chain combines TRBV19 with TRBJ1-2; D remains unclear. The sample was peripheral blood. This receptor was obtained from a woman of 80 years or more with COVID-19, enrolled during active disease. In DNA form, the CDR3 reads TGTGCCAGTAGTATAGGAAAGGAGGCAGGTGGCTACACCTTC. Its translation is CASSIGKEAGGYTF.